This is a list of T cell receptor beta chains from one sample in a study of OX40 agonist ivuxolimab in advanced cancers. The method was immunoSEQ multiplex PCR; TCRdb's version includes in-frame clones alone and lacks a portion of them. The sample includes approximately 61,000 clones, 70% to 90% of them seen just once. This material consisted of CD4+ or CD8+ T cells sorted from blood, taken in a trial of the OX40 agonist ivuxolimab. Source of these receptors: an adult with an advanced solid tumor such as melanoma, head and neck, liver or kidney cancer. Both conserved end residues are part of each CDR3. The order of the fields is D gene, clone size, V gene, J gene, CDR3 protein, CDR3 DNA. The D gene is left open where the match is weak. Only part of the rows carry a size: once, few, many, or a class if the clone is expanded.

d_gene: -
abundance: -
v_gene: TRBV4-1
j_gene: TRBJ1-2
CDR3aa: CASSQDIGSGGYGYTF
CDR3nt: TGCGCCAGCAGCCAAGATATAGGTAGCGGAGGCTATGGCTACACCTTC

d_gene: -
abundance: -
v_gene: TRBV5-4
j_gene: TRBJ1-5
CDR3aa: CASSLAREYSNQPQHF
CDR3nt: TGTGCCAGCAGCTTGGCGCGTGAGTATAGCAATCAGCCCCAGCATTTT

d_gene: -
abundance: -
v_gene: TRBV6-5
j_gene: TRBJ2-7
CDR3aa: CASSYASVPAYEQYF
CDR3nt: TGTGCCAGCAGTTACGCGAGCGTACCCGCCTACGAGCAGTACTTC

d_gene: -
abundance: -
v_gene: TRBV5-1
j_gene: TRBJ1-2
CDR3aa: CASSLVTANYGYTF
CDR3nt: TGCGCCAGCAGCTTGGTCACGGCTAACTATGGCTACACCTTC

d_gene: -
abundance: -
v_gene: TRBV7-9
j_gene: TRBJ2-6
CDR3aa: CASSPEKVSGANVLTF
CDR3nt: TGTGCCAGCAGCCCCGAGAAGGTTTCCGGGGCCAACGTCCTGACTTTC

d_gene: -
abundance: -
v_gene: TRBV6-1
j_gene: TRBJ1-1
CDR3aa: CASRGDAEAFF
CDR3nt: TGTGCCAGCAGAGGCGACGCTGAAGCTTTCTTT

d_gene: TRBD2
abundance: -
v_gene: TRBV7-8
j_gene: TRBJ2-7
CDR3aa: CATSWAGDFYEQYF
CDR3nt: TGTGCCACCAGCTGGGCGGGAGATTTCTACGAGCAGTACTTC

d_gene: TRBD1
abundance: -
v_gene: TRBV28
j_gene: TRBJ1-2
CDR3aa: CASSAGQGALGYTF
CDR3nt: TGTGCCAGCAGTGCCGGACAGGGGGCTCTTGGCTACACCTTC

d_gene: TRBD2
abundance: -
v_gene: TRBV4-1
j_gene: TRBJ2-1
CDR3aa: CASSQEGGTSGRYNEQFF
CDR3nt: TGCGCCAGCAGCCAAGAGGGGGGGACTAGCGGGAGGTACAATGAGCAGTTCTTC

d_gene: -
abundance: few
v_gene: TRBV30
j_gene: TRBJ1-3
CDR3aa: CAWSAVFSGNTIYF
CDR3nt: TGTGCCTGGAGTGCAGTGTTCTCTGGAAACACCATATATTTT

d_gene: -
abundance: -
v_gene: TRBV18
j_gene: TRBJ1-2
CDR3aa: CASSPTNSANYGYTF
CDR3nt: TGTGCCAGCTCACCCACGAATTCGGCTAACTATGGCTACACCTTC

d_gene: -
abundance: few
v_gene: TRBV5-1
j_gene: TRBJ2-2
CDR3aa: CASSLLTGELFF
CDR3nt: TGCGCCAGCAGCTTGCTCACCGGGGAGCTGTTTTTT

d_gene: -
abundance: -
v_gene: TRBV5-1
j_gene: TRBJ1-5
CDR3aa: CASRPGTHSNQPQHF
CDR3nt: TGCGCCAGCAGACCTGGGACTCATAGCAATCAGCCCCAGCATTTT

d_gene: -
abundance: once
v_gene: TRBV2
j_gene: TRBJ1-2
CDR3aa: CASRPTVSGYGYTF
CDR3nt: TGTGCCAGCAGGCCCACAGTGTCGGGCTATGGCTACACCTTC

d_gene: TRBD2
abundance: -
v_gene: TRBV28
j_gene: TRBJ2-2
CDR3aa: CASSGTSGRGTGELFF
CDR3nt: TGTGCCAGCAGTGGGACTAGCGGGAGGGGGACCGGGGAGCTGTTTTTT

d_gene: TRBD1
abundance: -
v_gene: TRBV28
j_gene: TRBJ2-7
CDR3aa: CASSPAIGAGGLYEQYF
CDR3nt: TGTGCCAGCAGCCCGGCCATCGGGGCAGGGGGCCTCTACGAGCAGTACTTC

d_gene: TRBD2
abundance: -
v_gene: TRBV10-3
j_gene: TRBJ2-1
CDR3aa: CAISPLAGEGNEQFF
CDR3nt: TGTGCCATCAGTCCCCTAGCGGGAGAGGGCAATGAGCAGTTCTTC

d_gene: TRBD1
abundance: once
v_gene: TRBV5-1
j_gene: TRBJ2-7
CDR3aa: CASSLGQEKTYEQYF
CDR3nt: TGCGCCAGCAGCTTAGGACAGGAGAAGACCTACGAGCAGTACTTC

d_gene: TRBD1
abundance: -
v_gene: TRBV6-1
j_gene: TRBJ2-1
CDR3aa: CASSETVDRGLISAYNEQFF
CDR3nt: TGTGCCAGCAGTGAAACGGTGGACAGGGGGCTGATTAGTGCGTACAATGAGCAGTTCTTC

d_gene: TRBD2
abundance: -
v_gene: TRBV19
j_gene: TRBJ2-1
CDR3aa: CASSISGGNYNEQFF
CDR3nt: TGTGCCAGTAGTATAAGCGGGGGGAACTACAATGAGCAGTTCTTC

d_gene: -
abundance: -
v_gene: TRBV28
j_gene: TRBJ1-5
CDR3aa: CATAGGPNQPQHF
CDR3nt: TGTGCCACCGCCGGGGGTCCCAATCAGCCCCAGCATTTT

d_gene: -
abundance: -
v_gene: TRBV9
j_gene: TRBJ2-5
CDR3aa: CASSVAAQETQYF
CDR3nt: TGTGCCAGCAGCGTAGCTGCGCAAGAGACCCAGTACTTC

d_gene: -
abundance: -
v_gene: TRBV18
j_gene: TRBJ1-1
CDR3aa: CASLLTDQNTEAFF
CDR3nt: TGTGCCAGCTTATTGACAGATCAGAACACTGAAGCTTTCTTT

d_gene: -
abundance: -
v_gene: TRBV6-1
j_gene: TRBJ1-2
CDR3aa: CASSEGAGRSYGYTF
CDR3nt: TGTGCCAGCAGTGAAGGGGCCGGACGGAGCTATGGCTACACCTTC

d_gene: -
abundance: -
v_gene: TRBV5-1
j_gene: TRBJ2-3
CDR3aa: CASSLAGTDTQYF
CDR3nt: TGCGCCAGCAGCTTGGCCGGGACAGATACGCAGTATTTT

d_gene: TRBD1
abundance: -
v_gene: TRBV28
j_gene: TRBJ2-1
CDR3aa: CASSSGQGRDEQFF
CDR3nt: TGTGCCAGCAGCTCCGGACAGGGAAGGGATGAGCAGTTCTTC

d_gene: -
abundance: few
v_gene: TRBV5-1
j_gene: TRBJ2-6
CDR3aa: CASSLSNSGANVLTF
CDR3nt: TGCGCCAGCAGCTTGTCCAACTCTGGGGCCAACGTCCTGACTTTC

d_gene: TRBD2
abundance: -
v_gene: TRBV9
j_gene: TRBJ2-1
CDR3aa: CASSATSGGYNEQFF
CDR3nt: TGTGCCAGCAGCGCGACTAGCGGGGGCTACAATGAGCAGTTCTTC

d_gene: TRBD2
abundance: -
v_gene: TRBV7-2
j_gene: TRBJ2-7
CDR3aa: CASSPFLAGAPYEQYF
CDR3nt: TGTGCCAGCAGCCCATTTCTAGCGGGGGCGCCCTACGAGCAGTACTTC

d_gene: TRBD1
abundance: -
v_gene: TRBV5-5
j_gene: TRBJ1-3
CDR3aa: CASSLGQGASSHSGNTIYF
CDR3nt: TGTGCCAGCAGCTTGGGGCAGGGGGCCTCGTCCCACTCTGGAAACACCATATATTTT

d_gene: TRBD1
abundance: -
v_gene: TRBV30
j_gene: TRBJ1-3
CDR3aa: CAYEKGTGDTIYF
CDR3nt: TGTGCCTACGAGAAAGGGACAGGGGACACCATATATTTT